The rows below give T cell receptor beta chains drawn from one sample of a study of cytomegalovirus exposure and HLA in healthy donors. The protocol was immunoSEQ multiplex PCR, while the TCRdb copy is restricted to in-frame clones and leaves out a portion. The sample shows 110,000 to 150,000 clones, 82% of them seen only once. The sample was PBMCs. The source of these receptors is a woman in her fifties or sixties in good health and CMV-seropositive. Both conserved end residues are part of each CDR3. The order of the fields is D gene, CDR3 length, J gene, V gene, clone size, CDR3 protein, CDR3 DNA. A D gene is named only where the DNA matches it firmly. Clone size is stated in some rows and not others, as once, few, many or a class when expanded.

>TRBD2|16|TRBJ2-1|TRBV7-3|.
CASSLTATSGMDEQFF
TGTGCCAGCAGCTTAACAGCGACTAGCGGGATGGATGAGCAGTTCTTC
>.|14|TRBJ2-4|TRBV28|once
CASSSTGFGNIQYF
TGTGCCAGCAGTTCAACAGGGTTTGGAAACATTCAGTACTTC
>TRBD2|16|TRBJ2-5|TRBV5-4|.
CASSLETLAVQETQYF
TGTGCCAGCAGCTTGGAAACTCTAGCGGTTCAAGAGACCCAGTACTTC
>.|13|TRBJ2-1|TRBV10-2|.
CATKMASYNEQFF
TGCGCCACCAAGATGGCCTCCTACAATGAGCAGTTCTTC
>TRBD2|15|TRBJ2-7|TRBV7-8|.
CASSLPPAGGHEQYF
TGTGCCAGCAGCTTACCCCCAGCGGGAGGCCACGAGCAGTACTTC
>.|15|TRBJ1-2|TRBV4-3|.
CASSQDLGRGYGYTF
TGCGCCAGCAGCCAAGATCTGGGCAGGGGATATGGCTACACCTTC
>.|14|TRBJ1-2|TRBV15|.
CATSSYGGNYGYTF
TGTGCCACCAGCAGTTACGGGGGGAACTATGGCTACACCTTC
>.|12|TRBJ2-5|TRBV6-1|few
CASSVIQETQYF
TGTGCCAGCAGTGTCATCCAAGAGACCCAGTACTTC
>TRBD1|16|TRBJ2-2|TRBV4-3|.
CASSLSGGRYTGELFF
TGCGCCAGCAGCCTATCAGGGGGCCGGTACACCGGGGAGCTGTTTTTT
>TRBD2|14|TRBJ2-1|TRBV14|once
CASSQTPGGTEQFF
TGTGCCAGCAGCCAGACACCGGGAGGAACTGAGCAGTTCTTC
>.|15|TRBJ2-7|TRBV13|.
CASSNLGAGGYEQYF
TGTGCCAGCAGTAACTTGGGGGCAGGAGGCTACGAGCAGTACTTC
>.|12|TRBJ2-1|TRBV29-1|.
CSVARGNLEQFF
TGCAGCGTCGCCCGGGGGAATCTTGAGCAGTTCTTC
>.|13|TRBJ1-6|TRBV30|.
CAWSVPGNSPLHF
TGTGCCTGGAGTGTACCCGGTAATTCACCCCTCCACTTT
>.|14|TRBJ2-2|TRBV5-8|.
CASSFDRKTGELFF
TGTGCCAGCAGCTTCGACAGGAAAACCGGGGAGCTGTTTTTT
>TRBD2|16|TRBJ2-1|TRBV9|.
CASSPHTSGGYNEQFF
TGTGCCAGCAGCCCGCATACTAGCGGGGGCTACAATGAGCAGTTCTTC
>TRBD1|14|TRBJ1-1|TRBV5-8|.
CASSLGQANTEAFF
TGTGCCAGCAGCCTGGGACAGGCGAACACTGAAGCTTTCTTT
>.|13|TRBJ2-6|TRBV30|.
CACGVAGANVLTF
TGTGCCTGCGGTGTGGCTGGGGCCAACGTCCTGACTTTC
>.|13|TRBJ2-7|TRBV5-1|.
CASSLDGRYEQYF
TGCGCCAGCAGCTTGGATGGGCGCTACGAGCAGTACTTC
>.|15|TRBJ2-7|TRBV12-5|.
CASGLHPGLCYEQYF
TGTGCTAGTGGTTTGCACCCGGGACTGTGCTACGAGCAGTACTTC
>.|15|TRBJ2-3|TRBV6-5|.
CASSPSRQSTDTQYF
TGTGCCAGCAGCCCCTCTCGACAGAGCACAGATACGCAGTATTTT
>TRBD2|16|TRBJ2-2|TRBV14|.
CASSRGLAGAGGELFF
TGTGCCAGCAGCCGGGGGCTAGCGGGAGCAGGCGGGGAGCTGTTTTTT
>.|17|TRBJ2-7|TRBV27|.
CASSLSPNPGGSYEQYF
TGTGCCAGCAGTTTATCCCCTAACCCCGGGGGCTCCTACGAGCAGTACTTC
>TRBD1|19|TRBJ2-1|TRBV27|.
CASSTPYRDRGLAYNEQFF
TGTGCCAGCAGTACCCCTTACCGGGACAGGGGGCTGGCCTACAATGAGCAGTTCTTC
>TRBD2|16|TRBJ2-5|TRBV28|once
CASSLRRGRPQETQYF
TGTGCCAGCAGTTTAAGGCGGGGGAGACCTCAAGAGACCCAGTACTTC
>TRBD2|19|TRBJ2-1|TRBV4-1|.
CASSQVFMTGLAGRNEQFF
TGCGCCAGCAGCCAAGTTTTTATGACAGGACTAGCGGGAAGAAATGAGCAGTTCTTC
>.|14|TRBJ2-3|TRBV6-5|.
CASSLRLDSDTQYF
TGTGCCAGCAGTTTGAGACTAGATAGCGATACGCAGTATTTT
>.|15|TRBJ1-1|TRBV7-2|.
CASSSYNGGNTEAFF
TGTGCCAGCAGCTCATACAACGGGGGGAACACTGAAGCTTTCTTT
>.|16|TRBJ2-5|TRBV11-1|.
CASSLGSRQALETQYF
TGTGCCAGCAGCTTAGGATCCCGACAGGCCCTGGAGACCCAGTACTTC
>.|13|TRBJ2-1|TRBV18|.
CASTGTPQGGEFF
TGTGCCAGCACCGGGACCCCACAAGGGGGGGAGTTCTTC
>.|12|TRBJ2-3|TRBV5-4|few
CASSSGVGTQYF
TGTGCCAGCAGCTCTGGAGTTGGTACGCAGTATTTT
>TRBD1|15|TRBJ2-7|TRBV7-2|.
CASSSVGQDSYEQYF
TGTGCCAGCAGCTCGGTGGGACAGGATTCGTACGAGCAGTACTTC
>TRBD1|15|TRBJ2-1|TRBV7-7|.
CASSLRAGGFNEQFF
TGTGCTAGCAGCCTGAGGGCAGGGGGTTTCAATGAGCAGTTCTTC
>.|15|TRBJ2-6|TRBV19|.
CASTPLPSGANVLTF
TGTGCCAGTACCCCTCTCCCCTCTGGGGCCAACGTCCTGACTTTC
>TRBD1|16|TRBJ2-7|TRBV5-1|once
CASSLSGTGLIYEQYF
TGCGCCAGCAGCCTCTCCGGGACAGGTTTAATCTACGAGCAGTACTTC
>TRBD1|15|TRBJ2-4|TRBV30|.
CAWSVEGALRNIQYF
TGTGCCTGGAGTGTAGAGGGGGCATTAAGAAACATTCAGTACTTC
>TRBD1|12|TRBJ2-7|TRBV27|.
CASSRQGSEQYF
TGTGCCAGCAGTCGACAGGGTTCAGAGCAGTACTTC
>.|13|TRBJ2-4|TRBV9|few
CASSVDGGRAQYF
TGTGCCAGCAGCGTAGATGGTGGCAGGGCACAGTACTTC
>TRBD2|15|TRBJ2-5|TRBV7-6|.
CASSLEAGGAKTQYF
TGTGCCAGCAGCTTAGAAGCGGGAGGTGCGAAGACCCAGTACTTC
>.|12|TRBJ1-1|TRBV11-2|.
CASTHRVSEAFF
TGTGCCAGCACACACAGGGTATCTGAAGCTTTCTTT
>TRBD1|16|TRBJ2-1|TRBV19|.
CASSIRGQSSYNEQFF
TGTGCCAGTAGTATTAGGGGACAGTCCTCCTACAATGAGCAGTTCTTC
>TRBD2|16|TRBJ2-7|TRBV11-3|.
CASSSPSGGGAYEQYF
TGTGCCAGCAGCTCCCCCTCGGGGGGAGGGGCCTACGAGCAGTACTTC
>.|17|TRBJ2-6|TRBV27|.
CASSPVLAASGANVLTF
TGTGCCAGCAGCCCGGTGTTAGCGGCCTCTGGGGCCAACGTCCTGACTTTC
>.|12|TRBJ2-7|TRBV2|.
CASRQRAYEQYF
TGTGCCAGTCGACAGCGGGCCTACGAGCAGTACTTC
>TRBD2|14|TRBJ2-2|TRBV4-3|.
CASSQDSGDGELFF
TGCGCCAGCAGCCAAGATAGCGGGGACGGGGAGCTGTTTTTT
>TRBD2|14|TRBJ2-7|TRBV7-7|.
CASRKLAETYEQYF
TGTGCTAGCAGGAAACTAGCGGAGACCTACGAGCAGTACTTC
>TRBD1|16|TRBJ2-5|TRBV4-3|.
CASSQGIGQASETQYF
TGCGCCAGCAGCCAGGGGATAGGACAGGCGTCGGAGACCCAGTACTTC
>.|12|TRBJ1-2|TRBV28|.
CASKEEAYGYTF
TGTGCCAGCAAGGAGGAGGCCTATGGCTACACCTTC
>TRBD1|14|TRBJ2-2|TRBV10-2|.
CASSGTGDTGELFF
TGCGCCAGCAGCGGGACAGGGGACACCGGGGAGCTGTTTTTT